This TCR beta chain was captured by sequencing in a study of blood T cell repertoires in COVID-19. This CDR3 is built from 14 residues. CDR1 is MGHDK and CDR2 is SYGVNS in the germline V gene. The V segment lost 6 bases and the J segment 4 bases; nucleotides outside the gene matches: 6. Some clones are missing from TCRdb's copy, which holds only in-frame ones; the method was immunoSEQ multiplex PCR. The top ten clones hold about 4% of a sample with about 220,000 clones, more than 80% of them seen once. Material for sequencing was PBMCs or T cells enriched from blood (not recorded which). The chain couples TRBV25-1 to TRBJ1-3; TRBD1 agrees at 7 bases. The clonotype comes from a woman aged 40 to 55 with acute COVID-19. CDR3 residues: CASRDREKGNTIYF. The CDR3 nucleotides read TGTGCCAGCAGAGACAGGGAAAAAGGAAACACCATATATTTT. The complete variable domain, with remaining parts taken from reference TRBV25-1 and TRBJ1-3, reads EADIYQTPRYLVIGTGKKITLECSQTMGHDKMYWYQQDPGMELHLIHYSYGVNSTEKGDLSSESTVSRIRTEHFPLTLESARPSHTSQYLCASRDREKGNTIYFGEGSWLTVV.